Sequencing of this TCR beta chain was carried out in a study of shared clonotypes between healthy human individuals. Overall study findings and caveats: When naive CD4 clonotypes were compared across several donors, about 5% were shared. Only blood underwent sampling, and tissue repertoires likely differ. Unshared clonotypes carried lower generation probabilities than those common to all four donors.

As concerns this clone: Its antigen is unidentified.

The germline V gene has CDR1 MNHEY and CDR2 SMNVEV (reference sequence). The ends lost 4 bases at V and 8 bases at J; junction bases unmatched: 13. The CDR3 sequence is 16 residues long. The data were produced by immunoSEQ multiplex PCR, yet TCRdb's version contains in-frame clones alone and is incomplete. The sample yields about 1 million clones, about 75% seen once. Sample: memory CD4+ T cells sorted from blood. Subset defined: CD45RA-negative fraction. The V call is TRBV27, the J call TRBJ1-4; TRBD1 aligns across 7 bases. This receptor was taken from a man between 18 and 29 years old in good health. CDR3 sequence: CASSSTQVTGREKLFF. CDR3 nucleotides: TGTGCCAGCAGTTCCACCCAGGTGACAGGGAGGGAAAAACTGTTTTTT.